The rows below give T cell receptor beta chains drawn from one sample of a study of blood T cell repertoires in COVID-19. Generated by immunoSEQ multiplex PCR, the TCRdb table keeps only in-frame clones and is missing some. This table has 300,000 to 450,000 clones, less than 85% appearing once. What was sequenced was peripheral blood. Receptors were obtained from a woman aged 18-29 years with acute or convalescent COVID-19. Both conserved end residues are part of each CDR3. A D gene is named only where the DNA matches it firmly. For some rows the clone size is stated as once, few or many, or as a class when expanded; others skip it.

-,TRBJ1-4,TRBD1,TRBV7-6,TGTGCCAGCAGCCTGCGACCGGGACAGGGGAATGAAAAACTGTTTTTT,CASSLRPGQGNEKLFF
-,TRBJ2-1,TRBD1,TRBV19,TGTGCCAGTAGTATAGGGGGACAGGGGGTGAATGAGCAGTTCTTC,CASSIGGQGVNEQFF
-,TRBJ1-1,-,TRBV6-1,TGTGCCAGCAGTGACAGGTGGCGCACTGAAGCTTTCTTT,CASSDRWRTEAFF
-,TRBJ1-5,TRBD1,TRBV6-5,TGTGCCAGCAGAGGACAGGGAGTAAATCAGCCCCAGCATTTT,CASRGQGVNQPQHF
-,TRBJ1-2,-,TRBV5-1,TGCGCCAGCAGCTTGGTGGAGGGTGGCGACTATGGCTACACCTTC,CASSLVEGGDYGYTF
-,TRBJ2-3,-,TRBV9,TGTGCCAGCAGCGTAGCCGTCACCACGGGTACGCAGTATTTT,CASSVAVTTGTQYF
once,TRBJ1-1,-,TRBV12-3/TRBV12-4,TGTGCCAGCAGTAACTGGAACACTGAAGCTTTCTTT,CASSNWNTEAFF
-,TRBJ1-1,-,TRBV4-1,TGCGCCAGCGGTCGTCCGGTCGCGAACACTGAAGCTTTCTTT,CASGRPVANTEAFF
-,TRBJ1-4,TRBD1,TRBV7-9,TGTGCCAGCAGCTGGACAGGAAGCCCAACTAATGAAAAACTGTTTTTT,CASSWTGSPTNEKLFF
-,TRBJ2-7,TRBD1,TRBV18,TGTGCCAGCTCACCACGATCGGGACAGGGGATTCAGGAGCAGTACTTC,CASSPRSGQGIQEQYF
once,TRBJ1-3,-,TRBV5-6,TGTGCCAGCAGCTTGCGGGGGGCACGAAACACCATATATTTT,CASSLRGARNTIYF
-,TRBJ2-5,TRBD1,TRBV9,TGTGCCAGCAGCCTAGGGACAGGGGCGCCTTCGGGAGAGACCCAGTACTTC,CASSLGTGAPSGETQYF
-,TRBJ1-2,-,TRBV2,TGTGCCAGCAGCCAAAACCCTAGCTATGGCTACACCTTC,CASSQNPSYGYTF